This T cell receptor (beta chain) was found in a study of T cell responses to AZD1222 COVID-19 vaccine. Study observations and caveats: Receipt of two AZD1222 doses was followed by a rise in Spike-specific TCR breadth and depth. Nearly half of the spike-specific TCRs reportedly recognize variant regions that carry no mutations. Sampled repertoires all dated from after the peak T cell response. Donors were largely white British and mainly female; clonal diversity was possibly underestimated.

In regard to this clone: Antigen unknown.

V was clipped by 5 bases and J by 2 bases, with 10 bases between them. There are 14 residues in the CDR3. Germline V CDR1 and CDR2: SNHLY, FYNNEI. Sequenced by immunoSEQ multiplex PCR; TCRdb stores in-frame clones only, minus some. This sample yields about 100,000 clones, of which roughly 84% are seen a single time; approximately 2.8% belongs to the top ten. The source material was peripheral blood, sampled on day 0 of AZD1222 vaccination. The chain is built from TRBV2 and TRBJ1-3; the D is unclear. This TCR was sampled from an adult in good health. The CDR3 coding sequence is TGTGCCAGCAGTTCCTCGCAGGCTGGAAACACCATATATTTT. Protein product: CASSSSQAGNTIYF.